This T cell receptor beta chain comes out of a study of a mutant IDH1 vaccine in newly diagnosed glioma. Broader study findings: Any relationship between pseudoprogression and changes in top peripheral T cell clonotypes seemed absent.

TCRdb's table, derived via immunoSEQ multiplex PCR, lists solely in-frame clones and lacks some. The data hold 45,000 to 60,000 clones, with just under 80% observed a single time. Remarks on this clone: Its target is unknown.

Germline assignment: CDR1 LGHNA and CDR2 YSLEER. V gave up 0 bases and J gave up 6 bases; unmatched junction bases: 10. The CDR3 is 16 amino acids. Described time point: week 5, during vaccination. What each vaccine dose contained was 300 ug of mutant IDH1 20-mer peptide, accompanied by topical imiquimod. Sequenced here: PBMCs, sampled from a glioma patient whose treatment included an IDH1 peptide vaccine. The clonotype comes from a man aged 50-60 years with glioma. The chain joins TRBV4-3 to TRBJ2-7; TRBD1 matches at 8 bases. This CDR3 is CASSQDLTGEMGEQYF. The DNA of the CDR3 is TGCGCCAGCAGCCAAGATTTGACAGGGGAGATGGGCGAGCAGTACTTC.